The next 30 T cell receptor beta chains were all read from a single sample in a study of cytomegalovirus exposure and HLA in healthy donors. 13 Jbeta primers and 60 Vbeta primers were used for the PCR. Measured with immunoSEQ multiplex PCR; TCRdb has only the in-frame clones, and not every one. The sample consists of tens of thousands of clones, under 80% of them appearing once. The material sequenced was PBMCs. These TCRs come from a male donor in good health and CMV-seropositive.

The chain joins TRBV2 to TRBJ2-1, with D tentatively TRBD1 (7 bases). V shed 8 bases and J shed 8 bases, with 19 bases lying between them. Looked up from germline, CDR1 is SNHLY and CDR2 is FYNNEI. CDR3 length: 14 amino acids. CDR3 amino acids: CASANQGGRDEQFF. In DNA form, the CDR3 reads TGTGCCAGCGCGAACCAGGGGGGCCGTGATGAGCAGTTCTTC.

This clone was observed a few times. The chain has TRBV30 and TRBJ2-7, with a tentative D call TRBD2 (6 bases). The CDR3 sequence is 13 residues long. V gave up 1 base and J gave up 4 bases, with 11 bases separating them. Germline assignment: CDR1 GTSNPN and CDR2 SVGIG (reference sequence). Written as DNA, the CDR3 is TGTGCCTGGAGTGAAAATCGGGGGTACGAGCAGTACTTC. It specifies CAWSENRGYEQYF. The whole variable domain, filled in from reference TRBV30 and TRBJ2-7, reads SQTIHQWPATLVQPVGSPLSLECTVEGTSNPNLYWYRQAAGRGLQLLFYSVGIGQISSEVPQNLSASRPQDRQFILSSKKLLLSDSGFYLCAWSENRGYEQYFGPGTRLTVT.

Remarks on this clone: One end of the junction is discordant with germline, which a read error may explain. This rearrangement joins TRBV7-9 to TRBJ2-1; 7 bases align to TRBD2. This CDR3 contains 16 residues. Germline V CDR1 and CDR2: SEHNR, FQNEAQ (reference sequence). CDR3 in amino acids: CSSSFQWGGTYNEQFF. The CDR3 region has the DNA TGTTCCAGCAGCTTCCAGTGGGGAGGGACCTACAATGAGCAGTTCTTC. Combining the CDR3 with reference TRBV7-9 and TRBJ2-1 gives the whole variable domain DTGVSQNPRHKITKRGQNVTFRCDPISEHNRLYWYRQTLGQGPEFLTYFQNEAQLEKSRLLSDRFSAERPKGSFSTLEIQRTEQGDSAMYLCSSSFQWGGTYNEQFFGPGTRLTVL.

The V gene is TRBV30, the J gene TRBJ1-2, with unresolved D. Trimming removed 3 bases at V and 8 bases at J, with 19 bases between. There are 14 residues in the CDR3. Germline CDR1 reads GTSNPN; CDR2 reads SVGIG (reference sequence). CDR3 nucleotides: TGTGCCTGGAGAGCTAGGTCGGGGTTCGGAGGCTACACCTTC. Amino acid sequence: CAWRARSGFGGYTF.

The CDR3 sequence is CAWSGQALYGYTF. The DNA for the CDR3 is TGTGCCTGGAGTGGACAGGCCCTCTATGGCTACACCTTC. This chain links TRBV30 with TRBJ1-2, with D possibly being TRBD1 (6 bases). The CDR3 length is 13 residues. The V end was cut by 1 base, the J end by 4 bases, with 10 bases between. Germline loops: CDR1 GTSNPN, CDR2 SVGIG (reference sequence).

This clone was counted between two and nine times. The DNA of the CDR3 is TGTGCCAGCAGTGCGAGTAGCGGGAGTGGTAATGAGCAGTTCTTC. This encodes CASSASSGSGNEQFF. This chain links TRBV6-4 with TRBJ2-1, with 9 positions matching TRBD2. J lost 7 bases, V lost 4 bases, and 8 bases had no gene match. The germline gives CDR1 MRHNA, CDR2 SNTAGT. CDR3 length equals 15 residues.

The chain couples TRBV7-6 to TRBJ1-4, with TRBD1 matching 7 bases. Germline CDR1 is SGHVS and CDR2 is FNYEAQ. V trimming: 5 bases; J trimming: 4 bases; junction bases outside the gene matches: 4. This CDR3 comprises 14 residues. CDR3 nucleotides: TGTGCCAGCAGCCCGGGACAGATTAATGAAAAACTGTTTTTT. This gives the protein CASSPGQINEKLFF.

The chain carries TRBV2 and TRBJ1-5; TRBD1 matches at 7 bases. Germline V CDR1 and CDR2: SNHLY, FYNNEI. The CDR3 sequence is 13 residues long. J gave up 6 bases and V 6 bases, and 5 bases lay outside the gene matches. As DNA, the CDR3 is TGTGCCAGCAGGATGACAGGGCCTCAGCCCCAGCATTTT. Its protein is CASRMTGPQPQHF.

Here the CDR3 DNA reads TGTGCCAGCAGCTTAGTAGGACAGGCCTACACAGATACGCAGTATTTT. Translated, it gives CASSLVGQAYTDTQYF. This rearrangement joins TRBV7-6 to TRBJ2-3, with 7 bases identical to TRBD1. Germline lookup yields CDR1 SGHVS and CDR2 FNYEAQ. CDR3 size: 16 residues. V lost 1 base to trimming and J lost 2 bases; unmatched junction nucleotides: 6.

Notes on this clone: The sample holds other DNA sequences that translate to the same CDR3. This rearrangement joins TRBV11-2 to TRBJ2-7, with 7 bases aligning to TRBD1. Trimming took 6 bases from V and 12 from J; bases not matched to a gene: 17. Germline CDR1 SGHAT, CDR2 FQNNGV. The CDR3 spans 14 residues. CDR3 bases: TGTGCCAGCAGAATTCTAGGAACAGGGGATTCCTCGTACTTC. This codes for CASRILGTGDSSYF.

This clone was counted a few times. The gene calls are TRBV6-4 and TRBJ1-6, with D possibly matching TRBD1 (5 bases). The ends were cut back, 6 bases at V and 3 bases at J, with 12 bases in the middle. CDR3 length equals 15 residues. CDR1 is MRHNA and CDR2 is SNTAGT in the germline V gene. CDR3 sequence: CASRLYDSYNSPLHF. CDR3 bases: TGTGCCAGCAGACTTTATGACAGCTATAATTCACCCCTCCACTTT.

The chain employs TRBV6-6 and TRBJ2-7; 8 bases fit TRBD2. Germline CDR1 and CDR2: MNHNY and SVGAGI (reference sequence). This CDR3 contains 14 residues. V gave up 2 bases and J gave up 6 bases; unmatched junction bases: 6. CDR3 in DNA: TGTGCCAGCAGTTACGCAGCGGGAGTAGGCGAGCAGTACTTC. Translated: CASSYAAGVGEQYF.

The chain is built from TRBV5-8 and TRBJ2-5; 7 bases map to TRBD2. After removal of 1 base from V and 1 base from J, the junction contained 7 bases not matched to a gene. The germline V gene encodes CDR1 SGHTS and CDR2 YDEGEE. CDR3 length equals 16 residues. The CDR3 sequence: CASSLLGRTSQETQYF. CDR3 bases: TGTGCCAGCAGCTTGTTAGGCCGGACTAGCCAAGAGACCCAGTACTTC.

V gene TRBV5-5 combines with J gene TRBJ1-2; 8 positions match TRBD1. Per the germline V gene, CDR1 is SGHKS and CDR2 is YYEKEE (reference sequence). Losses at the gene ends were 4 bases for V and 4 bases for J; bases not matched to a gene: 9. The CDR3 contains 15 residues. The CDR3 coding sequence is TGTGCCAGCAGCCCTGACAGGGGATATAGCTATGGCTACACCTTC. Its translation: CASSPDRGYSYGYTF.

This clone was seen just once. This chain uses TRBV11-3 with TRBJ2-2; D is undetermined. Trimming left V 2 bases short and J 4 bases short, with 5 bases between. This CDR3 region has 13 residues. Germline-derived CDR1 and CDR2 are SGHNT and YENEEA. The CDR3 sequence: CASSLMSTGELFF. DNA of the CDR3: TGTGCCAGCAGCTTAATGAGCACCGGGGAGCTGTTTTTT.

The rearrangement links TRBV9 to TRBJ2-3; TRBD1 is a possible D gene (6 bases). With 6 bases removed from V and 0 bases from J, the gap between germline ends came to 11 bases. Germline V gene data show CDR1 as SGDLS and CDR2 as YYNGEE. CDR3 length equals 14 residues. CDR3 bases: TGTGCCAGCAACCCCACAGGGAGCACAGATACGCAGTATTTT. It translates to CASNPTGSTDTQYF.

V is TRBV29-1 and J is TRBJ1-1; 12 nucleotides agree with TRBD1. Per the germline V gene, CDR1 is SQVTM and CDR2 is ANQGSEA. Germline trimming cut 5 bases from V and 4 bases from J; bases unmatched to any gene: 8. The CDR3 length is 15 residues. CDR3 in DNA: TGCAGCGTTCGGGACAGGGGGCTTCGTACCACTGAAGCTTTCTTT. Its translation: CSVRDRGLRTTEAFF.

The chain employs TRBV7-2 and TRBJ2-2; D ambiguous. Trimming took off 5 bases at V and 0 bases at J, with 10 bases between the two ends. Germline V gives CDR1 SGHTA, CDR2 FQGNSA. This CDR3 region has 15 residues. The CDR3 reads CASSRQSANTGELFF. The CDR3 nucleotides read TGTGCCAGCAGCCGTCAAAGCGCGAACACCGGGGAGCTGTTTTTT.

This chain links TRBV20-1 with TRBJ2-1; D gene ambiguous. The CDR3 runs 11 residues. The V end was cut by 6 bases, the J end by 7 bases, with 10 bases between. Germline V gene sequence: CDR1 DFQATT, CDR2 SNEGSKA (reference sequence). CDR3: CSAPTHNEQFF. The CDR3 DNA sequence: TGCAGTGCCCCGACTCATAATGAGCAGTTCTTC.

The rearrangement joins TRBV7-2 to TRBJ2-2; TRBD1 matches at 8 bases. CDR1 and CDR2 (germline): SGHTA, FQGNSA. The V and J ends lost 5 bases and 4 bases, in that order; junction bases with no gene match: 6. The CDR3 sequence is 15 residues long. Written as DNA, the CDR3 is TGTGCCAGCAGCCTTCGGGACAGGTTCACCGGGGAGCTGTTTTTT. This gives the protein CASSLRDRFTGELFF.

The chain has TRBV4-3 and TRBJ2-5; D possibly corresponds to TRBD1 (6 bases). The germline V gene has CDR1 LGHNA and CDR2 YSLEER. V was pared by 0 bases and J by 5 bases, with 13 bases between. The CDR3 runs 15 residues. The CDR3 loop is CASSQDRGILETQYF. The CDR3 nucleotides read TGCGCCAGCAGCCAAGACAGGGGAATTTTGGAGACCCAGTACTTC.

The chain has TRBV27 and TRBJ2-7; D is undetermined. This CDR3 is 13 amino acids long. Germline V lookup: CDR1 MNHEY, CDR2 SMNVEV (reference sequence). Trimming shortened V by 0 bases and J by 3 bases, and 6 bases separated the two germline ends. The CDR3 coding sequence is TGTGCCAGCAGTTTATCGAACAGCTACGAGCAGTACTTC. It codes for CASSLSNSYEQYF.

The rearrangement links TRBV5-1 to TRBJ2-1; D remains ambiguous. V was pared by 0 bases and J by 0 bases, with 10 bases between. The CDR3 covers 16 residues. Germline V gene data show CDR1 as SGHRS and CDR2 as YFSETQ. The CDR3: CASSLVAQDSYNEQFF. The CDR3, as DNA: TGCGCCAGCAGCTTGGTTGCGCAGGACTCCTACAATGAGCAGTTCTTC. Complete variable domain (other parts from reference TRBV5-1 and TRBJ2-1): KAGVTQTPRYLIKTRGQQVTLSCSPISGHRSVSWYQQTPGQGLQFLFEYFSETQRNKGNFPGRFSGRQFSNSRSEMNVSTLELGDSALYLCASSLVAQDSYNEQFFGPGTRLTVL.

V usage is TRBV2 and J usage is TRBJ2-6; 8 nucleotides match TRBD1. Germline V CDR1 and CDR2: SNHLY, FYNNEI. This CDR3 is 17 amino acids long. Trimming cost V 2 bases and J 2 bases; bases outside gene matches: 5. The CDR3 DNA reads TGTGCCAGCAGTGAAACAGGGGGTTCTGCTGGGGCCAACGTCCTGACTTTC. Protein: CASSETGGSAGANVLTF.

The chain joins TRBV11-2 to TRBJ1-1, with a possible D match to TRBD1 (6 bases). CDR1 is SGHAT and CDR2 is FQNNGV in the germline V gene. This CDR3 spans 15 amino acids. The V end lost 3 bases, the J end lost 5 bases, and 16 bases lay between the germline ends. The CDR3 DNA reads TGTGCCAGCAGCTTCGCGACAGGTATACGGACTGAAGCTTTCTTT. Its translation is CASSFATGIRTEAFF.

The chain recombines TRBV10-3 with TRBJ2-5; TRBD2 agrees at 13 bases. Germline CDR1 and CDR2: ENHRY and SYGVKD. The V segment lost 7 bases and the J segment 4 bases; nucleotides outside the gene matches: 15. This CDR3 spans 18 amino acids. CDR3 residues: CAINSGGTTSGRGETQYF. CDR3 nucleotide sequence: TGTGCCATCAACTCCGGGGGAACCACTAGCGGGAGGGGAGAGACCCAGTACTTC.

In DNA, the CDR3 is TGTGCCAGCAGTTCCCTGACAGGGAATGGCGCTGAAGCTTTCTTT. Amino acids: CASSSLTGNGAEAFF. This rearrangement joins TRBV6-5 to TRBJ1-1; 7 bases fit TRBD1. Per the germline V gene, CDR1 is MNHEY and CDR2 is SVGAGI. The CDR3 consists of 15 residues. Unmatched junction bases numbered 11, after V lost 4 bases and J lost 6 bases.

The chain carries TRBV7-7 and TRBJ2-3; the D gene is possibly TRBD2 (5 bases). V was cut by 3 bases and J by 3 bases, with 13 bases left in between. The germline V gene has CDR1 SSHAT and CDR2 FNYEAQ (reference sequence). The CDR3 is made up of 15 amino acids. In DNA form, the CDR3 reads TGTGCCAGCAGCTTCGTTCCTGGCGGGACAGATACGCAGTATTTT. It specifies CASSFVPGGTDTQYF.

The gene calls are TRBV7-9 and TRBJ2-7; TRBD2 matches at 14 bases. The junction had 15 bases not matched to a gene; V was cut back by 2 bases and J by 6 bases. Germline V lookup: CDR1 SEHNR, CDR2 FQNEAQ (reference sequence). The CDR3 extends over 19 amino acids. The CDR3 DNA is TGTGCCAGCAGCTTACGTCCGGGACTAGCGGGGGACTTAACCGGCGAGCAGTACTTC. It encodes CASSLRPGLAGDLTGEQYF.

The rearrangement joins TRBV18 to TRBJ2-1, with 9 nucleotides matching TRBD2. Germline V gene lookup returns CDR1 KGHSH and CDR2 LQKENI. V was clipped by 4 bases and J by 7 bases; unmatched bases: 8. This CDR3 is built from 15 residues. CDR3 sequence (DNA): TGTGCCAGCTCACGAGAACCGGGACTAGCTAATGAGCAGTTCTTC. Translating gives CASSREPGLANEQFF.